The clone carrying this T cell receptor beta chain has just one count. Its antigen remains unidentified. This sample includes further DNA sequences coding for the same CDR3. The source of the sample is a study of shared clonotypes between healthy human individuals. Whole-study context: Three plates were used per donor for CD4 naive, three for CD4 memory, two for CD8 naive and one for CD8 memory. Study findings and constraints: Naive subsets usually exceeded memory subsets in estimated richness. Clonotypes shared by all four donors outscored non-shared clonotypes in generation probability.

The CDR3 totals 15 residues. Per the germline V gene, CDR1 is SGHRS and CDR2 is YFSETQ. Trimming cost V 4 bases and J 3 bases; bases outside gene matches: 5. Some clones are missing from TCRdb's copy, which holds only in-frame ones; the method was immunoSEQ multiplex PCR. The sample holds approximately 940,000 clones, approximately 76% seen once. The chain is built from TRBV5-1 and TRBJ2-1; 9 nucleotides agree with TRBD2. The sequenced sample was memory CD4+ T cells sorted from blood. Subset in this sample: CD45RA-negative fraction. This sequence was found in a man aged 18 to 29 in good health. Here the CDR3 reads CASSLPSGNYNEQFF. In nucleotides, the CDR3 is TGCGCCAGCAGCCTACCTAGCGGGAACTACAATGAGCAGTTCTTC.